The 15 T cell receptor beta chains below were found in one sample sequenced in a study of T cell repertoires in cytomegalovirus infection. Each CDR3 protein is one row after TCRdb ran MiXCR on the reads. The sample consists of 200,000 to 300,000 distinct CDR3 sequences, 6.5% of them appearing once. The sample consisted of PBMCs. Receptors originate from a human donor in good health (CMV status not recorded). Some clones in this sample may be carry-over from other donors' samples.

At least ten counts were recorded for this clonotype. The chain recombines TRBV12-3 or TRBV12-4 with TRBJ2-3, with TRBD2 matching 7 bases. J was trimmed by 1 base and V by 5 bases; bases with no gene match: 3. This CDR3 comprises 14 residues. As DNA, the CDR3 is TGTGCCAGCAGTCCCGCGGGGGGCACAGATACGCAGTATTTT. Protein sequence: CASSPAGGTDTQYF.

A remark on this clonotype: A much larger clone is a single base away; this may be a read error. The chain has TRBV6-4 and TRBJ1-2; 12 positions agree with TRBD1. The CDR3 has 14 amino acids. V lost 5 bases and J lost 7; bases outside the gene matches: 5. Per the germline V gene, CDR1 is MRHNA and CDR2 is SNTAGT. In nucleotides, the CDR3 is TGTGCCAGCAGTCCCGGGACAGGGGGCAGTGGCTACACCTTC. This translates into CASSPGTGGSGYTF.

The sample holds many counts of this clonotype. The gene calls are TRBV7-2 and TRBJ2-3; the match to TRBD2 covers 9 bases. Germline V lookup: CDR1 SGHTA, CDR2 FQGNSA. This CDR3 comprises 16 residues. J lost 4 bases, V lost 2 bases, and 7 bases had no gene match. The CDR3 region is CASSLQRGVGSDTQYF. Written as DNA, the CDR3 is TGTGCCAGCAGCTTACAGCGGGGGGTAGGATCAGATACGCAGTATTTT.

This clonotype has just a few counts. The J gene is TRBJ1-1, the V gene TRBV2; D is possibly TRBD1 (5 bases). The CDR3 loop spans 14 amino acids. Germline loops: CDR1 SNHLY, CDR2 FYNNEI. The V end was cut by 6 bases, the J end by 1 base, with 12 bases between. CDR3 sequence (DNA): TGTGCCAGCAGGGTGGGGCGGACGAACACTGAAGCTTTCTTT. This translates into CASRVGRTNTEAFF.

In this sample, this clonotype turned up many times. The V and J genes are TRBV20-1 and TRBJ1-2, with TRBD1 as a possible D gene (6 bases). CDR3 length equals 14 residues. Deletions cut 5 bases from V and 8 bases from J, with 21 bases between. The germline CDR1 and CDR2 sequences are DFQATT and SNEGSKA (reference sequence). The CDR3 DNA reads TGCAGTGCTCCGCCCGCGAGGGGGTCAGCGGGCTACACCTTC. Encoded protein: CSAPPARGSAGYTF.

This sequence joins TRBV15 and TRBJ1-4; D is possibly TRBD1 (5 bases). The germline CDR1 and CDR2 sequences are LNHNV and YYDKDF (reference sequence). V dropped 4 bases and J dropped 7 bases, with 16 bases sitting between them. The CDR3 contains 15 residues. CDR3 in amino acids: CATSNGGTVGEKLFF. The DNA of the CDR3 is TGTGCCACCAGCAACGGCGGGACGGTCGGTGAAAAACTGTTTTTT.

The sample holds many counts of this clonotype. The CDR3 DNA follows: TGTGCCAGCAGTTTGGGCGGGGGGCCCAGCTCCTACAATGAGCAGTTCTTC. It is translated as CASSLGGGPSSYNEQFF. The chain joins TRBV12-3 or TRBV12-4 to TRBJ2-1, with 8 nucleotides matching TRBD2. This CDR3 is built from 17 residues. V lost 3 bases, J lost 0 bases, and 7 bases stayed unmatched.

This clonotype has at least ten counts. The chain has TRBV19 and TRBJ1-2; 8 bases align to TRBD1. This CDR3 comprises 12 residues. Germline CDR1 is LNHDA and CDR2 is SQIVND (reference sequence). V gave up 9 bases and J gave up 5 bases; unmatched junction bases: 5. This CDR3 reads CASTDRAYGYTF. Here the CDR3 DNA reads TGTGCCAGCACGGACAGGGCTTATGGCTACACCTTC.

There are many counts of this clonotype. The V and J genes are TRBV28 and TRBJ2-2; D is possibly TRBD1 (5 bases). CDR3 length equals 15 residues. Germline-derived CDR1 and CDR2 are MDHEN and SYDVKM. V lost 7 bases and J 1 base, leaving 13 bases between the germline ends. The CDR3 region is CASKDRTRNTGELFF. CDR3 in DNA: TGTGCCAGCAAGGATCGGACACGGAACACCGGGGAGCTGTTTTTT.

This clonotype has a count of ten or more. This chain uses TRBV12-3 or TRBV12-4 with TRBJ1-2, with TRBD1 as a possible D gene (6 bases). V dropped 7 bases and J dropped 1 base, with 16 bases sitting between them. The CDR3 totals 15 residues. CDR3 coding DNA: TGTGCCAGCACCACTATCCAGGACAGTAACTATGGCTACACCTTC. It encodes CASTTIQDSNYGYTF.

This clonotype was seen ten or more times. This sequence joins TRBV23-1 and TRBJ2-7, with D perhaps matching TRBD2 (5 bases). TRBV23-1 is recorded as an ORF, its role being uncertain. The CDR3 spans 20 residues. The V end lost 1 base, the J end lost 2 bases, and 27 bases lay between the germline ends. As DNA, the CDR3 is TGCGCCAGCAGTCAATTAGGCAGGTCCGAGGGATTCAGGCAAACCTACGAGCAGTACTTC. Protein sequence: CASSQLGRSEGFRQTYEQYF.

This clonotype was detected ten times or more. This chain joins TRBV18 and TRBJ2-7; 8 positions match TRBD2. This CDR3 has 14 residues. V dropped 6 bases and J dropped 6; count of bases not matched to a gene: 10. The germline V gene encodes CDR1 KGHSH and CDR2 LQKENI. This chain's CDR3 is CASSPPGTRSEQYF. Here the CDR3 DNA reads TGTGCCAGCTCCCCGCCCGGGACTAGGAGCGAGCAGTACTTC.

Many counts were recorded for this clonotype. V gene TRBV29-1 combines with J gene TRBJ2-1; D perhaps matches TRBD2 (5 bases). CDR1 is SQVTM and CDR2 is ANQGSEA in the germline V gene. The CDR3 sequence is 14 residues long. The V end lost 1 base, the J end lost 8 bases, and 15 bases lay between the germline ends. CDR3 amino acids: CSVEGRLKRDEQFF. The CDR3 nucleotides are TGCAGCGTTGAAGGAAGACTAAAACGGGATGAGCAGTTCTTC.

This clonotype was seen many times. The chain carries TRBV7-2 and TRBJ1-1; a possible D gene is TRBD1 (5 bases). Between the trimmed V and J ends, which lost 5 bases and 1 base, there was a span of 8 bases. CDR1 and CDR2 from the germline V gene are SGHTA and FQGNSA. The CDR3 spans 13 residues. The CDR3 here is CASSGAGNTEAFF. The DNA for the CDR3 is TGTGCCAGCAGCGGGGCGGGGAACACTGAAGCTTTCTTT.

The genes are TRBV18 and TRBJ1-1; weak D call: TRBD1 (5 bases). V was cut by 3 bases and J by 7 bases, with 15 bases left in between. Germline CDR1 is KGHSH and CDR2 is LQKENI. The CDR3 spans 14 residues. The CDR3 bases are TGTGCCAGCTCACCGTTGGGGGAGAGGGGTGAAGCTTTCTTT. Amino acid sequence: CASSPLGERGEAFF. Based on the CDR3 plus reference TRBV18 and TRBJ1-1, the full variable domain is NAGVMQNPRHLVRRRGQEARLRCSPMKGHSHVYWYRQLPEEGLKFMVYLQKENIIDESGMPKERFSAEFPKEGPSILRIQQVVRGDSAAYFCASSPLGERGEAFFGQGTRLTVV.